Sequencing of this T cell receptor (beta chain) was carried out in a study of patients and donors after allogeneic stem cell transplantation. Trimming took off 3 bases at V and 7 bases at J, with 13 bases between the two ends. Germline values: CDR1 DFQATT, CDR2 SNEGSKA (reference sequence). The CDR3 is made up of 12 amino acids. TCRdb fed the RT-PCR reads into MiXCR, producing one record per CDR3 protein. This sample yields over 150,000 distinct CDR3 sequences, of which about 30% are seen a single time; approximately 3% belongs to the top ten. Input material: blood, either unsorted or a sorted T cell fraction (not recorded which). The chain links TRBV20-1 to TRBJ2-7; D possibly matches TRBD1 or TRBD2 (6 bases each). This receptor was taken from a human donor who was either an allogeneic HSCT recipient or a stem cell or donor lymphocyte infusion donor (not recorded which). It is not recorded whose cells these are; they may come from a transplant donor. CDR3 amino acids: CSARRGEWEQYF. DNA for the CDR3: TGCAGTGCTAGGAGGGGGGAATGGGAGCAGTACTTC.